Presented here are 3 T cell receptor beta chains from one specimen sequenced in a study of glioma-infiltrating T cells after dendritic cell vaccination. Clones were sequenced by immunoSEQ multiplex PCR, and TCRdb holds only the in-frame ones, with some missing. This table holds 49,000 or so clones, roughly 87% found once. The input for sequencing was blood, taken before dendritic cell vaccination. The receptors stem from a human donor with glioblastoma.

V and J are TRBV6-6 and TRBJ2-1, with D unclear. The CDR3 has 13 residues. The germline V and J ends were trimmed by 10 bases and 0 bases, with 10 bases remaining between them. Germline V CDR1 and CDR2: MNHNY, SVGAGI (reference sequence). CDR3 amino acids: CATSPGSYNEQFF. In DNA, the CDR3 is TGTGCCACCAGCCCGGGCTCCTACAATGAGCAGTTCTTC.

This clone was counted between two and nine times. The chain recombines TRBV5-6 with TRBJ2-3, with TRBD2 identical over 14 bases. V lost 4 bases and J lost 9; bases outside the gene matches: 13. Germline CDR1 reads SGHDT; CDR2 reads YYEEEE. This CDR3 is 17 amino acids long. In DNA, the CDR3 is TGTGCCAGCAGCGGGGGACTAGCGGGAGTGAGGGCAGTCACGCAGTATTTT. Its translation is CASSGGLAGVRAVTQYF.

The chain joins TRBV7-2 to TRBJ2-1; D gene uncertain. The V and J ends lost 7 bases and 3 bases respectively, with 13 bases between them. Germline-derived CDR1 and CDR2 are SGHTA and FQGNSA. This CDR3 spans 14 amino acids. The CDR3 sequence: CASNDGFGYNEQFF. In DNA form, the CDR3 reads TGTGCCAGCAATGACGGGTTTGGCTACAATGAGCAGTTCTTC. Full variable domain (missing parts from reference TRBV7-2 and TRBJ2-1): GAGVSQSPSNKVTEKGKDVELRCDPISGHTALYWYRQSLGQGLEFLIYFQGNSAPDKSGLPSDRFSAERTGGSVSTLTIQRTQQEDSAVYLCASNDGFGYNEQFFGPGTRLTVL.